This T cell receptor beta chain was recorded in a study of metastatic and nonmetastatic thyroid tumors. Study context: Repertoires from blood and tumor or nodule tissue of malignant and benign thyroid patients were compared.

Using MiXCR, TCRdb reanalyzed the PCR reads. This table holds 21,000 or so clones, approximately 28% found once. This clone was detected only once. Its antigen is not known. Notes on the study in general: Malignant thyroid tumors reportedly exceeded benign nodules significantly in TCR beta diversity, with the difference appearing in blood and tumor.

No patient received treatment before thyroid surgery. The V gene lost 1 base and the J gene lost 0 bases, with 4 bases spanning the gap. The V gene's germline CDR1 is LGHDT and CDR2 YNNKEL (reference sequence). The CDR3 extends over 14 amino acids. The clonotype comes from a male donor with papillary thyroid cancer or a benign thyroid nodule (not recorded which). Some clones in this sample may be carry-over from other donors' samples. Sequencing input: tumor tissue. The chain couples TRBV3-1 to TRBJ1-5; D is unresolved. The CDR3 DNA sequence: TGTGCCAGCAGCCAAGCAGGTAGCAATCAGCCCCAGCATTTT. The encoded protein is CASSQAGSNQPQHF.